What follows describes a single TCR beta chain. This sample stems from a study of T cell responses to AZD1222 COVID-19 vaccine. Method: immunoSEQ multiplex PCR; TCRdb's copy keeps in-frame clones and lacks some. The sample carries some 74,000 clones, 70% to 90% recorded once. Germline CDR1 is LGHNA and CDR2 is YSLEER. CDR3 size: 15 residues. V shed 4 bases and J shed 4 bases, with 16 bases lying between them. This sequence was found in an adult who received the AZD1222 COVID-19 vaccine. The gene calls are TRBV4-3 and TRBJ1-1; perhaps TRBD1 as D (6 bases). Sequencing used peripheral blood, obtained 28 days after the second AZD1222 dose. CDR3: CASSPRRGGGTEAFF. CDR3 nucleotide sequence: TGCGCCAGCAGCCCTCGGAGGGGAGGGGGCACTGAAGCTTTCTTT.